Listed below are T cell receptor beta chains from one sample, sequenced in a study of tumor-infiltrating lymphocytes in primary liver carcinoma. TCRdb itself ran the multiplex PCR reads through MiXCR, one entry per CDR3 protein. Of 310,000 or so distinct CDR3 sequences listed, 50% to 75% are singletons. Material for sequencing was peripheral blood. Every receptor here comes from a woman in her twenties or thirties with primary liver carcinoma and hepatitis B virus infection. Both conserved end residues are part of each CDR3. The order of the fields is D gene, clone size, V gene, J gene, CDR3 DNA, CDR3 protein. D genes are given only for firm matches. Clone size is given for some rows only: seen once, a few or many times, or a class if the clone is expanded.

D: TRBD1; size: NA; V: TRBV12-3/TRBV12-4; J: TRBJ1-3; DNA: TGTGTCAGCAGTCTCTCCCACGGGACAGGAATTTTT; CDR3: CVSSLSHGTGIF
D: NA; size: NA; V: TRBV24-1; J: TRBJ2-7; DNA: TGTGCCACCAGTGATTCAGGGGGGCGGGACCCCTACGAGCAGTACTTC; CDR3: CATSDSGGRDPYEQYF
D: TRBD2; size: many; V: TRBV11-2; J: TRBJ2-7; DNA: TGTGCCAGCAGCTCCCGCCCGCACGGGACTAGCTCAGAGCAGTACTTC; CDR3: CASSSRPHGTSSEQYF
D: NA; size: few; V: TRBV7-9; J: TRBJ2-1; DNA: TGTGCCAGCAGCTTAGTAGCCGAGAATGAGCAGTTCTTC; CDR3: CASSLVAENEQFF
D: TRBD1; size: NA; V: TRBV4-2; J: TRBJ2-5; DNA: TGTGTCAGCAGCCAAGAGGGACAGGTCCGAGAGACCCAGTACTTC; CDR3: CVSSQEGQVRETQYF
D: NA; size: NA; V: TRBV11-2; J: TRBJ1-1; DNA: TGTGCCAGCAGTTTAAGGCTCGCCTGGCGTGATACTGAAGCTTTCTTT; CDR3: CASSLRLAWRDTEAFF
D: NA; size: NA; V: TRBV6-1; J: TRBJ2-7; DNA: TGTGCCAGCAGTGAAAGGCAGGGGCGGGAGAGAGACGAGCAGTACTTC; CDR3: CASSERQGRERDEQYF
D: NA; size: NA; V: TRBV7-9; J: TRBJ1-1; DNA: TGTGCCAGCAGCTTAGATCTAGTGAACACTGAAGCTTTCTTT; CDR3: CASSLDLVNTEAFF
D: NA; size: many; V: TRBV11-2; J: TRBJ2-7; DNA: TGTGCCAGCAGCTTAGTGGGGTTCTCCTACGAGCAGTACTTC; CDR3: CASSLVGFSYEQYF
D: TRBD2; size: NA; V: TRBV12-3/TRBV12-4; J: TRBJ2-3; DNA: TGTGCCAGCAGTTTATTTGGACTAGCGGGAGATACGCAGTATTTT; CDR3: CASSLFGLAGDTQYF
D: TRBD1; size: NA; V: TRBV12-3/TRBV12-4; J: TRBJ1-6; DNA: TGTGCCAGCAGCCGGGACAGGGTGGTTAATTCACCCCTCCACTTT; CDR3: CASSRDRVVNSPLHF
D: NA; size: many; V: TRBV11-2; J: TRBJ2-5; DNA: TGTGCCAGCAGCCGCTGGGGGCGGGAGAGGCAAGAGACCCAGTACTTC; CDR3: CASSRWGRERQETQYF
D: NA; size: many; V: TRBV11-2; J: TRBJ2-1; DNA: TGTGCCAGCAGTCCCAGGGGACGGGAGGCCGACAATGAGCAGTTCTTC; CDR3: CASSPRGREADNEQFF
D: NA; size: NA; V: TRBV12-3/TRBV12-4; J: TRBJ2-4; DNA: TGTGCCAACAGTTCGGTGGGTACCCTGAGGAACATTCAGTACTTC; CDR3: CANSSVGTLRNIQYF
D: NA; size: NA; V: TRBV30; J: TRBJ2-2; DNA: TGTGCCTGGACAGGGAACACCGGGGAGCTGTTTTTT; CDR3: CAWTGNTGELFF
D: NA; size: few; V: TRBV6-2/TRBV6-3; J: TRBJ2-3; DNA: TGTGCCAGCAGTCAGGGACTCCGTAGAGATACGCAGTATTTT; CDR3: CASSQGLRRDTQYF
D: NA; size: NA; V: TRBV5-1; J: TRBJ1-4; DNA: TGCGCCAGCAGCTTGGATGGGCAGGGGATTAATGAAAAACTGTTTTTT; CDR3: CASSLDGQGINEKLFF
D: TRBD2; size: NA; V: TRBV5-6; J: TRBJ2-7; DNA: TGTGCCAGCAGCGTGACTAGCGGGAGGCTTTACGAGCAGTACTTC; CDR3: CASSVTSGRLYEQYF
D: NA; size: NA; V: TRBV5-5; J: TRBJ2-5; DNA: TGTGCCAGCAGCCGCGACAAACTGAGATCCCAAGAGACCCAGTACTTC; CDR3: CASSRDKLRSQETQYF
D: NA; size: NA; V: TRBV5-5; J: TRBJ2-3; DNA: TGTGCCAGCAGCTGGATTTTCCCGGGACTAGATACGCAGTATTTT; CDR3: CASSWIFPGLDTQYF
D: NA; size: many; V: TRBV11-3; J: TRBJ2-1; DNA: TGTGCCAGCAGCTTATCCAACCAGGGGCTGAGAAACAATGAGCAGTTCTTC; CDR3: CASSLSNQGLRNNEQFF
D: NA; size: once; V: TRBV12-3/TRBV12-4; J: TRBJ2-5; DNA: TGTGCCAGCAGTTCCTACCCGGGGTCAGAGATCCAGTACTTC; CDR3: CASSSYPGSEIQYF
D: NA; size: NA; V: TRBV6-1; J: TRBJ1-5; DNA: TGTGCCAGCGACCCGAATGGGTGGGGCAGTAAGAGCAATCAGCCCCAGCATTTT; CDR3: CASDPNGWGSKSNQPQHF
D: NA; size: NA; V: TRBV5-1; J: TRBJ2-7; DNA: TGCGCCAGCAGCTTGCTCGGGGAGCGTGGGAGAACCCACGAGCAGTACTTC; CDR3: CASSLLGERGRTHEQYF
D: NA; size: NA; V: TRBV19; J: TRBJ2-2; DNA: TGTGCCAGTAGTATCCCCGGGACTGGGAACACCGGGGAGCTGTTTTTT; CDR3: CASSIPGTGNTGELFF
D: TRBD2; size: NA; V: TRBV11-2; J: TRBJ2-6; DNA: TGTGCCAGCAGCCCACGGTCGACTAGCGAGAGCTCTGGGGCCAACGTCCTGACTTTT; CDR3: CASSPRSTSESSGANVLTF
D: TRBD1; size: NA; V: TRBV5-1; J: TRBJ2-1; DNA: TGCGCCAGCAGCAGACGGACAGGGGTGGGCTACAATGAGCAGTTCTTC; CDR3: CASSRRTGVGYNEQFF
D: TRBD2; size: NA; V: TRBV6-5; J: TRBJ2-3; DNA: TGTGCCAGCAGTACGCTAGCGGCAGATACGCAGTATTTT; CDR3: CASSTLAADTQYF
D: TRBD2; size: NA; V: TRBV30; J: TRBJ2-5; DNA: TGTGCCTGGAGCCAGAGCCGGGGGAGGGAGACCCTGTACTTC; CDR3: CAWSQSRGRETLYF
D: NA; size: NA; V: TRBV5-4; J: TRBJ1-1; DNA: TGTGCCAGCAGCTTGGGGGGAGAGCTGAATCCTGAAGCTTTCTTT; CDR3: CASSLGGELNPEAFF
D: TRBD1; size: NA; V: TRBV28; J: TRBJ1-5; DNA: TGTGCCAACAGTCCAAAGGGGGCTAGCAATCAGCCCCAGCATTTT; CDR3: CANSPKGASNQPQHF
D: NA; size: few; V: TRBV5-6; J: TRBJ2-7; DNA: TGTGCCAGCAGCCCGGGACGGCCGACCTACGAGCAGTACTTC; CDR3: CASSPGRPTYEQYF
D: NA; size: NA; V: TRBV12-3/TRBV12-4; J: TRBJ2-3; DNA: TGTGCCAGTACTTTAGTGGGAGCAGCAGATACGCAGTATTTT; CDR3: CASTLVGAADTQYF
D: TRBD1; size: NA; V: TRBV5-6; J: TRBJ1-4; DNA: TGTGCCAGCAGCTCTGTCGGGACAGGGTTCGGTGAAAAACCGTTTTTT; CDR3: CASSSVGTGFGEKPFF
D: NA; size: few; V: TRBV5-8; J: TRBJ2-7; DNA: TGTGCCAGCAGCTTGAGCGGGTGGAGCCACGAGCAGTACTTC; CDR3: CASSLSGWSHEQYF
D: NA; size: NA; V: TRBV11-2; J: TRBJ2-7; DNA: TGTGTCAGCAGCTTACAGAGGATCTACGAGCAGTACTTC; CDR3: CVSSLQRIYEQYF
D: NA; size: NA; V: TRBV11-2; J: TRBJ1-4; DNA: TGTGCCAGCAGCTTAGGGCGTGGGGGACATGAAAAACTGTTTTTT; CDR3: CASSLGRGGHEKLFF
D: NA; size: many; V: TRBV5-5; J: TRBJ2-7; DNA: TGTGCCAGCAGCTCTCCGGGACGCGGATTCGACTCCTACGAGCAGTACTTC; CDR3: CASSSPGRGFDSYEQYF
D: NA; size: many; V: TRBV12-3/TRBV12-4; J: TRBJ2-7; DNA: TGTGCCAGCAGTTTTGGGAGAGCCTCCTACGAGCAGTACTTC; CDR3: CASSFGRASYEQYF
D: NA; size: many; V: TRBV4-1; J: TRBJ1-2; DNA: TGCGCCAGCAGCCTAGGCTTGGGACATGGCTACACCTTC; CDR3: CASSLGLGHGYTF
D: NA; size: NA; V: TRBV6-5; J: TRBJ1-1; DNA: TGTGCCAGCAGTTACAAGGACAAACACACTGAAGCTTTCTTT; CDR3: CASSYKDKHTEAFF
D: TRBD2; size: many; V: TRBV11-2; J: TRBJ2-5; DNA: TGTGCCAGCGGCGGTGGGGCGGGAGTCGAGACCCAGTACTTC; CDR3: CASGGGAGVETQYF
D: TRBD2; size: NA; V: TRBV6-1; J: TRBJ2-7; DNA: TGTGCCAGCAGTGAAGGTTGGTGTAGCGGGAGGATCCGCTCCTACGAGCAGTACTTC; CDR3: CASSEGWCSGRIRSYEQYF